Only one count was recorded for the clone carrying this T cell receptor (beta chain). These data originate in a study of shared clonotypes between healthy human individuals. This CDR3 has 17 amino acids. With 0 bases clipped from V and 4 bases from J, the junction kept 10 bases outside the gene matches. Germline CDR1 and CDR2: LGHNA and YNFKEQ. The study enrolled healthy HIV-negative adults without recent acute infections or vaccinations as donors. The assay used deep level. Some clones are missing from TCRdb's copy, which holds only in-frame ones; the method was immunoSEQ multiplex PCR. The sample holds about 450,000 clones, 70% to 80% seen once.

J is TRBJ2-3 and V is TRBV4-2; TRBD1 matches 7 bases. This receptor was identified in a woman in her thirties or forties in good health. Some clones in this sample may be carry-over from other donors' samples. Sequencing was carried out using PBMCs. The chain's CDR3 is CASSQEPNQGVADTQYF. As DNA, the CDR3 is TGTGCCAGCAGCCAAGAACCAAACCAGGGGGTGGCAGATACGCAGTATTTT.